A single sample gave rise to the 24 T cell receptor beta chains below, sequenced in a study of blood T cell repertoires in COVID-19. Generated by immunoSEQ multiplex PCR, the TCRdb table keeps only in-frame clones and is missing some. The table records some 100,000 clones, roughly 79% of them present only once. What was sequenced was peripheral blood. The receptors shown here come from a human donor in a cohort sampled during active COVID-19.

CDR3: CASSPGQGNPPYEQYF. The CDR3 region has the DNA TGTGCCAGCAGTCCGGGACAGGGTAACCCGCCCTACGAGCAGTACTTC. The chain combines TRBV5-5 with TRBJ2-7, with 9 bases identical to TRBD1. The length of the CDR3 is 16 residues. Germline V lookup: CDR1 SGHKS, CDR2 YYEKEE (reference sequence). The V segment lost 5 bases and the J segment 2 bases; nucleotides outside the gene matches: 11.

This clone was observed once. The chain links TRBV6-5 to TRBJ2-3; 8 bases fit TRBD2. The CDR3 runs to 15 residues. Germline V gene lookup returns CDR1 MNHEY and CDR2 SVGAGI. The V and J ends lost 0 bases and 5 bases, in that order; junction bases with no gene match: 4. In DNA, the CDR3 is TGTGCCAGCAGTTACTCGAAAGCGGGAGTAGATACGCAGTATTTT. It specifies CASSYSKAGVDTQYF.

This chain joins TRBV24-1 and TRBJ2-5, with 12 positions matching TRBD1. Germline assignment: CDR1 KGHDR and CDR2 SFDVKD. CDR3 length: 16 amino acids. V lost 2 bases and J lost 4; bases outside the gene matches: 4. The CDR3 bases are TGTGCCACCAGTGATTCTGGGACAGGGGGCGGAGAGACCCAGTACTTC. This translates into CATSDSGTGGGETQYF.

The V call is TRBV30, the J call TRBJ2-7; a possible D gene is TRBD1 (5 bases). Germline V gene sequence: CDR1 GTSNPN, CDR2 SVGIG (reference sequence). The CDR3 is made up of 11 amino acids. V shed 8 bases and J shed 6 bases, with 14 bases lying between them. Written as DNA, the CDR3 is TGTGCCCAGACAAGGGGTTCCGAGCAGTACTTC. Translated: CAQTRGSEQYF. The full variable domain, completed using reference TRBV30 and TRBJ2-7, is SQTIHQWPATLVQPVGSPLSLECTVEGTSNPNLYWYRQAAGRGLQLLFYSVGIGQISSEVPQNLSASRPQDRQFILSSKKLLLSDSGFYLCAQTRGSEQYFGPGTRLTVT.

The chain carries TRBV6-5 and TRBJ1-2; 8 nucleotides line up with TRBD1. Germline CDR1 reads MNHEY; CDR2 reads SVGAGI. With V trimmed by 6 bases and J by 6 bases, 6 bases remained unmatched. The CDR3 has 13 amino acids. The CDR3 sequence: CASRRTGPHGYTF. The CDR3 DNA is TGTGCCAGCAGACGGACAGGGCCTCATGGCTACACCTTC.

The V call is TRBV7-3, the J call TRBJ2-7; 9 bases map to TRBD2. V dropped 5 bases and J dropped 2; count of bases not matched to a gene: 7. The germline V gene has CDR1 SGHTA and CDR2 FQGTGA. The CDR3 runs 15 residues. The CDR3 loop is CASSAGLALAYEQYF. As DNA, the CDR3 is TGTGCCAGCAGCGCAGGACTAGCGCTAGCCTACGAGCAGTACTTC.

The CDR3 is CSGVGDRARNEQFF. CDR3 DNA: TGCAGTGGGGTGGGGGACAGGGCACGCAATGAGCAGTTCTTC. V is TRBV29-1 and J is TRBJ2-1, with 9 positions matching TRBD1. CDR1 is SQVTM and CDR2 is ANQGSEA in the germline V gene. The CDR3 length is 14 residues.

V usage is TRBV6-5 and J usage is TRBJ2-7; weak D call: TRBD1 (6 bases). Trimming cost V 0 bases and J 2 bases, with 14 bases left between them. Germline V gene sequence: CDR1 MNHEY, CDR2 SVGAGI. The CDR3 is made up of 16 amino acids. Written as DNA, the CDR3 is TGTGCCAGCAGTTACTCGGACAGTGCTTTAACCTACGAGCAGTACTTC. Residues: CASSYSDSALTYEQYF.

The chain uses TRBV19 and TRBJ2-7; D possibly corresponds to TRBD1 (6 bases). V lost 5 bases and J lost 7, with 15 bases in between. Germline values: CDR1 LNHDA, CDR2 SQIVND (reference sequence). The CDR3 runs to 13 residues. CDR3 DNA sequence: TGTGCCAGTAGTTCGACAGGCATACAAGAGCAGTACTTC. It yields the protein CASSSTGIQEQYF.

The chain has TRBV27 and TRBJ2-7, with TRBD1 identical over 11 bases. Per germline, CDR1 MNHEY and CDR2 SMNVEV (reference sequence). Germline trimming cut 4 bases from V and 2 bases from J; bases unmatched to any gene: 4. The CDR3 contains 15 residues. The CDR3, as DNA: TGTGCCAGCAGTTCTCTGGGACAGGGGGCCTACGAGCAGTACTTC. The encoded protein is CASSSLGQGAYEQYF.

The J gene is TRBJ1-1, the V gene TRBV7-2; the D gene is possibly TRBD1 (6 bases). Looked up from germline, CDR1 is SGHTA and CDR2 is FQGNSA. Between the trimmed V and J ends, which lost 6 bases and 0 bases, there was a span of 17 bases. This CDR3 is built from 16 residues. CDR3 bases: TGTGCCAGCAGTTTGGGGGCAGGGCTAATGAACACTGAAGCTTTCTTT. Protein: CASSLGAGLMNTEAFF.

The rearrangement joins TRBV28 to TRBJ2-7; 8 nucleotides align to TRBD1. The length of the CDR3 is 15 residues. Germline V CDR1 and CDR2: MDHEN, SYDVKM. With V trimmed by 6 bases and J by 1 base, 8 bases remained unmatched. Here the CDR3 reads CASRHGTGRSYEQYF. The CDR3 DNA follows: TGTGCCAGCAGACATGGGACAGGAAGATCCTACGAGCAGTACTTC.

The chain combines TRBV6-2 or TRBV6-3 with TRBJ2-4; TRBD1 matches at 7 bases. CDR1 is MNHEY and CDR2 is SVGEGT in the germline V gene. The CDR3 covers 13 residues. V lost 5 bases to trimming and J lost 10 bases; unmatched junction nucleotides: 8. Here the CDR3 reads CASSPTGRQIQYF. The CDR3 DNA reads TGTGCCAGCAGTCCGACAGGGAGACAAATTCAGTACTTC.

The CDR3 DNA reads TGTGCCAGCAGCTCGAATGATCGGGAGACCCAGTACTTC. Translated: CASSSNDRETQYF. The gene calls are TRBV7-3 and TRBJ2-5; D call uncertain. The V gene lost 4 bases and the J gene lost 5 bases, with 11 bases spanning the gap. CDR3 length: 13 residues. Looked up from germline, CDR1 is SGHTA and CDR2 is FQGTGA.

This clone was observed a few times. V is TRBV5-6 and J is TRBJ1-5; 8 positions match TRBD1. This CDR3 contains 19 residues. Trimming removed 4 bases from V and 0 bases from J; junction bases left unmatched: 15. Looked up from germline, CDR1 is SGHDT and CDR2 is YYEEEE. CDR3 sequence (DNA): TGTGCCAGCAGCGATATCGGACAGGGCCATCTCTATAGCAATCAGCCCCAGCATTTT. Translation gives CASSDIGQGHLYSNQPQHF. The whole variable domain, filled in from reference TRBV5-6 and TRBJ1-5, reads DAGVTQSPTHLIKTRGQQVTLRCSPKSGHDTVSWYQQALGQGPQFIFQYYEEEERQRGNFPDRFSGHQFPNYSSELNVNALLLGDSALYLCASSDIGQGHLYSNQPQHFGDGTRLSIL.

This clone was counted between two and nine times. This chain uses TRBV6-5 with TRBJ2-7, with a weak D call TRBD2 (6 bases). The CDR3 has 15 amino acids. CDR1 and CDR2 (germline): MNHEY, SVGAGI. V shed 7 bases and J shed 4 bases, with 20 bases lying between them. The CDR3 DNA reads TGTGCCAGCACCACCCACTACCTTCGGGAGTACGAGCAGTACTTC. It yields the protein CASTTHYLREYEQYF.

The chain carries TRBV6-2 or TRBV6-3 and TRBJ1-1; unclear D gene. The length of the CDR3 is 13 residues. Between the trimmed V and J ends, which lost 1 base and 6 bases, there was a span of 9 bases. CDR1 and CDR2 (germline): MNHEY, SVGEGT. The CDR3 nucleotides read TGTGCCAGCAGTTACTTTTCGTTGTCTGAAGCTTTCTTT. Amino acid sequence: CASSYFSLSEAFF.

The chain joins TRBV2 to TRBJ2-3, with 7 bases aligning to TRBD1. CDR3 length: 15 amino acids. J was trimmed by 2 bases and V by 7 bases; bases with no gene match: 9. Germline CDR1 SNHLY, CDR2 FYNNEI. The CDR3 is CASTNQGGLTDTQYF. CDR3 nucleotide sequence: TGTGCCAGCACCAACCAAGGGGGCCTCACAGATACGCAGTATTTT.

V is TRBV19 and J is TRBJ2-3; 11 positions agree with TRBD1. The CDR3 spans 16 residues. Germline V gene sequence: CDR1 LNHDA, CDR2 SQIVND (reference sequence). V lost 1 base and J lost 5; bases outside the gene matches: 5. CDR3 in DNA: TGTGCCAGTAGTATAGGACGGGGACAGGGGGAAGATACGCAGTATTTT. Protein product: CASSIGRGQGEDTQYF.

The rearrangement uses TRBV6-5 and TRBJ1-1, with D possibly TRBD1 on 6 matching bases. The CDR3 has 14 residues. Trimming took off 5 bases at V and 6 bases at J, with 16 bases between the two ends. Germline V gene lookup returns CDR1 MNHEY and CDR2 SVGAGI. The CDR3 loop is CASSRGGAVAEAFF. In nucleotides, the CDR3 is TGTGCCAGCAGTAGGGGGGGCGCCGTGGCTGAAGCTTTCTTT.

The V call is TRBV21-1, the J call TRBJ2-4; TRBD2 was called by the table and not checked on the DNA. TRBV21-1 is marked as a pseudogene. The CDR3 totals 14 residues. CDR3 bases: TGTGCCAGCAGCAGATGCCGGGTTTCAGACATTCAGTACTTC. As protein: CASSRCRVSDIQYF.

This clone has a single count. This chain connects TRBV11-3 to TRBJ2-1; 12 bases agree with TRBD1. Trimming at V came to 1 base and at J to 9 bases, leaving 10 bases not matched to a gene. The length of the CDR3 is 17 residues. Looked up from germline, CDR1 is SGHNT and CDR2 is YENEEA. CDR3 nucleotide sequence: TGTGCCAGCAGCTTAGGGGTGGGCGGGACAGGGGGCGGTGAGCAGTTCTTC. This gives the protein CASSLGVGGTGGGEQFF. Combining the CDR3 with reference TRBV11-3 and TRBJ2-1 gives the whole variable domain EAGVVQSPRYKIIEKKQPVAFWCNPISGHNTLYWYLQNLGQGPELLIRYENEEAVDDSQLPKDRFSAERLKGVDSTLKIQPAELGDSAVYLCASSLGVGGTGGGEQFFGPGTRLTVL.

This clone occurred once. The chain combines TRBV5-1 with TRBJ2-3; 8 bases map to TRBD2. The CDR3 is 13 residues long. V was clipped by 4 bases and J by 3 bases; unmatched bases: 1. The germline CDR1 and CDR2 sequences are SGHRS and YFSETQ. The CDR3, as DNA: TGCGCCAGCAGCGGACTAGCTACAGATACGCAGTATTTT. It codes for CASSGLATDTQYF.

The V call is TRBV7-2, the J call TRBJ2-7; 9 bases fit TRBD2. The germline V gene has CDR1 SGHTA and CDR2 FQGNSA. The CDR3 loop spans 16 amino acids. V lost 1 base to trimming and J lost 2 bases; unmatched junction nucleotides: 6. The DNA of the CDR3 is TGTGCCAGCAGCTTAGGGCTAGCGGGGTGGCCCTACGAGCAGTACTTC. Translating it yields CASSLGLAGWPYEQYF.